The clone carrying this T cell receptor beta chain was recorded at least ten times. V lost 6 bases, J lost 6 bases, and 18 bases lay in between. The length of the CDR3 is 14 residues. Germline V lookup: CDR1 DFQATT, CDR2 SNEGSKA (reference sequence). This entry comes from a study of T-cell reconstitution after alpha-beta-depleted transplantation in children. Researchers prepared the TCRbeta library using unique molecular identifiers, the study reports. TCRdb re-called the PCR reads through MiXCR, storing one row per CDR3 protein. The data contain hundreds of thousands of distinct CDR3 sequences, about 9.5% of them seen just once; the ten biggest clones take up approximately 6.6%.

This chain joins TRBV20-1 and TRBJ2-1; D is unclear. The input for sequencing was PBMCs from the stem cell graft donor, taken from the stem cell graft. This clonotype was obtained from a human donor who donated a stem cell graft to a child with acute lymphoblastic leukemia. CDR3 amino acids: CSARSLRLGNEQFF. As DNA, the CDR3 is TGCAGTGCACGCTCCCTACGGTTAGGCAATGAGCAGTTCTTC.